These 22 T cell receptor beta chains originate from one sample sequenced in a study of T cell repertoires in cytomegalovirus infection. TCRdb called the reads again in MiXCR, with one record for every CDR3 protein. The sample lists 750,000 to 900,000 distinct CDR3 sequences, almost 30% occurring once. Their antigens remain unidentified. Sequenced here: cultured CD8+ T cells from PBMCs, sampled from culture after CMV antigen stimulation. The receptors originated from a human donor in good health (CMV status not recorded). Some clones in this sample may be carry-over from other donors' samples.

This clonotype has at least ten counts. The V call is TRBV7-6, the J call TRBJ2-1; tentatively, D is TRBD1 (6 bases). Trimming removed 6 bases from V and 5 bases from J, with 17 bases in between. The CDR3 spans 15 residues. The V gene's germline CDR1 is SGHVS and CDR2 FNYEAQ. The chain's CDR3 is CASSFQGLRDNEQFF. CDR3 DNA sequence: TGTGCCAGCAGTTTTCAGGGGCTGAGGGACAATGAGCAGTTCTTC.

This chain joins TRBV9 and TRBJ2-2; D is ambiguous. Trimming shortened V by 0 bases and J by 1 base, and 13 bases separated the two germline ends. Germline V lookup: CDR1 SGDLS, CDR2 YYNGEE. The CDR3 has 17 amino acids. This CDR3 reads CASSVAASSLNTGELFF. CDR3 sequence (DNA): TGTGCCAGCAGCGTAGCGGCTTCCTCTTTGAACACCGGGGAGCTGTTTTTT. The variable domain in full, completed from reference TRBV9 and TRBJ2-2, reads DSGVTQTPKHLITATGQRVTLRCSPRSGDLSVYWYQQSLDQGLQFLIQYYNGEERAKGNILERFSAQQFPDLHSELNLSSLELGDSALYFCASSVAASSLNTGELFFGEGSRLTVL.

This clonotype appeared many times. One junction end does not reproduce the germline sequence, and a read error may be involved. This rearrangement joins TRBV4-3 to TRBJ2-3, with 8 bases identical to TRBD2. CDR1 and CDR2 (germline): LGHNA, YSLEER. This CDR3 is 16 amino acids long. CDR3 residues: CASSKEWTGGADTQYF. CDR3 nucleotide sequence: TGCGCCAGCAGCAAAGAGTGGACGGGGGGGGCAGATACGCAGTATTTT.

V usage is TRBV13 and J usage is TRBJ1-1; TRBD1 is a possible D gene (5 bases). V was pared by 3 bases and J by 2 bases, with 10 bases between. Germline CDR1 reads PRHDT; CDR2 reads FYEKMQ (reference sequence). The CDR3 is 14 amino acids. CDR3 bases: TGTGCCAGCAGCTTCCGGGACGCCAACACTGAAGCTTTCTTT. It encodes CASSFRDANTEAFF.

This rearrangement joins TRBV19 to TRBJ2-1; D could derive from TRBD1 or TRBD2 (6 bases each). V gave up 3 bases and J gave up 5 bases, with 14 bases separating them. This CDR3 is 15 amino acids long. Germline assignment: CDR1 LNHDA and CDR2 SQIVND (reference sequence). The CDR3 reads CASSISGGTNNEQFF. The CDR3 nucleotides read TGTGCCAGTAGTATCAGTGGGGGGACAAACAATGAGCAGTTCTTC.

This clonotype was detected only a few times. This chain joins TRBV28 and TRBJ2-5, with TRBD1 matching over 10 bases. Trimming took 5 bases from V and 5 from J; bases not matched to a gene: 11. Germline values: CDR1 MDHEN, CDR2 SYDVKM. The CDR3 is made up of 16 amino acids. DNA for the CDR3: TGTGCCAGCAGTGAACCGGGACAGGGGCCTGTGGAGACCCAGTACTTC. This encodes CASSEPGQGPVETQYF.

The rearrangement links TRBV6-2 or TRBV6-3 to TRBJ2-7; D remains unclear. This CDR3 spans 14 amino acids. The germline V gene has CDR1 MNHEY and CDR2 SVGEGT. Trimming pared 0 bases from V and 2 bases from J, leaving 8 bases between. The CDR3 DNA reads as TGTGCCAGCAGTTACTCCTCTCTGACCTACGAGCAGTACGTC. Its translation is CASSYSSLTYEQYV.

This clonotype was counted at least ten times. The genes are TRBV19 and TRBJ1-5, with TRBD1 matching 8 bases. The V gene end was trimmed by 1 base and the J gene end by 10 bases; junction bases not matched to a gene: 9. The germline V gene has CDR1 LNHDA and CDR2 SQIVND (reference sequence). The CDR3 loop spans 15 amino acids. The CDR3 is CASSIVRDRSRPQHF. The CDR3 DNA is TGTGCCAGTAGTATAGTCCGGGACAGGTCGCGTCCCCAGCATTTT.

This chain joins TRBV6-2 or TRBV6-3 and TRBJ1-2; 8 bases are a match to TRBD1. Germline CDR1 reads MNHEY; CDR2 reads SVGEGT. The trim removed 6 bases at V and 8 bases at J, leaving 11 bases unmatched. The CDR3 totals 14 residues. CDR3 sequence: CASSKTGAGRGYTF. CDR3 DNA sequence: TGTGCCAGCAGCAAGACAGGGGCAGGACGCGGCTACACCTTC.

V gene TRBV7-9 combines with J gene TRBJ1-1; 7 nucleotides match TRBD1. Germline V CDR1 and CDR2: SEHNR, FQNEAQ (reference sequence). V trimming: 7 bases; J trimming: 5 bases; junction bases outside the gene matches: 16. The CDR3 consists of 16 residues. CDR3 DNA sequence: TGTGCCAGCACCCTAAATACAAAGGGGGCATGGACTGAAGCTTTCTTT. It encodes CASTLNTKGAWTEAFF.

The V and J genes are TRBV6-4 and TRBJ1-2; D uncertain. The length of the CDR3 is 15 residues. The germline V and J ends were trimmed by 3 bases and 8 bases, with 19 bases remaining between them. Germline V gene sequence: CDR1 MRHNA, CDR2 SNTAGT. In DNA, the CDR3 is TGTGCCAGCAGTGAATTCCCGGCGGCTAATCAAGGCTACACCTTC. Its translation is CASSEFPAANQGYTF.

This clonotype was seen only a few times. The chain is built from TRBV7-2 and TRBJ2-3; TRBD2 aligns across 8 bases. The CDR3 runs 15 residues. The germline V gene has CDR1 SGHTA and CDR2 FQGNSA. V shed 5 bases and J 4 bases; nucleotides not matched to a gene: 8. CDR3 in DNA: TGTGCCAGCAGCAAAGGGACTAGTAGGGCAGATACGCAGTATTTT. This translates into CASSKGTSRADTQYF.

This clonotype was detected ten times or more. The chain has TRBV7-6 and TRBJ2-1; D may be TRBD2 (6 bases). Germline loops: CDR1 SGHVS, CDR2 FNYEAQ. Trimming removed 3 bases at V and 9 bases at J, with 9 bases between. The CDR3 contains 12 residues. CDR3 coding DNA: TGTGCCAGCAGCTTCGGGACTCTTGAGCAGTTCTTC. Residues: CASSFGTLEQFF. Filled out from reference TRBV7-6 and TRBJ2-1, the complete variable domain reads GAGVSQSPRYKVTKRGQDVALRCDPISGHVSLYWYRQALGQGPEFLTYFNYEAQQDKSGLPNDRFSAERPEGSISTLTIQRTEQRDSAMYRCASSFGTLEQFFGPGTRLTVL.

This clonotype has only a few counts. The CDR3 nucleotides are TGTGCCAGCAGTCCCCGACAGAAACGAGGTGGAGGCTACACCTTC. Protein: CASSPRQKRGGGYTF. The chain employs TRBV28 and TRBJ1-2; D perhaps matches TRBD1 (5 bases). Trimming pared 5 bases from V and 8 bases from J, leaving 21 bases between. CDR1 is MDHEN, CDR2 SYDVKM, per germline. This CDR3 has 15 residues.

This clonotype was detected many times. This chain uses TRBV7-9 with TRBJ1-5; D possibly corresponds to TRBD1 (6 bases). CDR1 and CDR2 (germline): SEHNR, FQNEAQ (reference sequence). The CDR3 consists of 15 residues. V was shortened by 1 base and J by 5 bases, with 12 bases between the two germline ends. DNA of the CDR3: TGTGCCAGCAGCTTAGTGGGGGGCGCGGATCAGCCCCAGCATTTT. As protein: CASSLVGGADQPQHF.

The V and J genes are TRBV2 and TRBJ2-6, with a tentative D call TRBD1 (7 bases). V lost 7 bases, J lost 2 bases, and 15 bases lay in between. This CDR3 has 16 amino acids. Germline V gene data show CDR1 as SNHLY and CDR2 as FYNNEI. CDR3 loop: CASIQGGGAGANVLTF. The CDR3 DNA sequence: TGTGCCAGCATACAAGGAGGGGGCGCTGGGGCCAACGTCCTGACTTTC.

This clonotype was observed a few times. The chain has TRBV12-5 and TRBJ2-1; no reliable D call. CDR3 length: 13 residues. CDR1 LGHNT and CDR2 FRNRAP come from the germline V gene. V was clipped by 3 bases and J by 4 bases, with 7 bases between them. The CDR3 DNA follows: TGTGCTAGTGGTTTAAACAGTTACAATGAGCAGTTCTTC. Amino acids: CASGLNSYNEQFF.

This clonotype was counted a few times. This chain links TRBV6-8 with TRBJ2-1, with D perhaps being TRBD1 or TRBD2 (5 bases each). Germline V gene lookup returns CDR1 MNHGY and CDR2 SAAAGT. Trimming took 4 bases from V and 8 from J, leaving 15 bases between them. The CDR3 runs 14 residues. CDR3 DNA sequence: TGTGCCAGCAGTTCTCAGGGACCCCCTGATGAGCAGTTCTTC. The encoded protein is CASSSQGPPDEQFF.

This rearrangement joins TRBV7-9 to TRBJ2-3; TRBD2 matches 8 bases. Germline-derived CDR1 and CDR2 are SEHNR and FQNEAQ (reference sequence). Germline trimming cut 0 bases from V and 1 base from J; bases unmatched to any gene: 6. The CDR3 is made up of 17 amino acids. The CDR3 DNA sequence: TGTGCCAGCAGCTTAGCGAGAGGACTAGCTCGCACAGATACGCAGTATTTT. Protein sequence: CASSLARGLARTDTQYF.

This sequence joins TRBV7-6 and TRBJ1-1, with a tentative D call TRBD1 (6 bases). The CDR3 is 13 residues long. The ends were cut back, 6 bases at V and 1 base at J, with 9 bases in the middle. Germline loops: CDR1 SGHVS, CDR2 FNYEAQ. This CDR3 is CASRGAANTEAFF. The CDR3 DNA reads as TGTGCCAGCAGGGGGGCAGCGAACACTGAAGCTTTCTTT.

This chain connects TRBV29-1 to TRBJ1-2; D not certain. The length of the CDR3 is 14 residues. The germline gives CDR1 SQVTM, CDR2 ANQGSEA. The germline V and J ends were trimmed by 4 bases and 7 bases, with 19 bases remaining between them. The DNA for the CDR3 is TGCAGCGTTGTTGGATCGGGTGGAAGTGCTGGCTACACCTTC. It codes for CSVVGSGGSAGYTF.

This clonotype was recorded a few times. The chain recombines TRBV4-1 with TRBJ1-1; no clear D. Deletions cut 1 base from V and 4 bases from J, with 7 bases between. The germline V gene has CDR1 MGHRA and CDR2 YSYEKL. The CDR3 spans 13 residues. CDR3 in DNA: TGCGCCAGCAGCCAAGTTTTTACCACTGAAGCTTTCTTT. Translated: CASSQVFTTEAFF.